The clone carrying this T cell receptor (beta chain) was picked up many times. The antigen is not known. The unsorted libraries had their origin in 2 million PBMCs stored at -80 C. The data were taken from a study of neurological immune-mediated disorders. Study conclusions and caveats: Patients with HTLV-1-associated myelopathy showed the most TCR clonal expansion. Those with multiple sclerosis showed the least, falling below healthy controls.

This CDR3 has 15 amino acids. Germline V lookup: CDR1 SEHNR, CDR2 FQNEAQ (reference sequence). V lost 5 bases and J lost 7, with 18 bases in between. The cDNA came from 5'RACE, which used 10-nucleotide random UMIs. TCRdb re-called the 5' RACE reads through MiXCR, storing one row per CDR3 protein. The sample yields approximately 40,000 distinct CDR3 sequences, about a tenth seen once. The sequenced sample consisted of PBMCs. The rearrangement joins TRBV7-9 to TRBJ2-1; D might be TRBD2 (6 bases). This TCR was recovered from a woman between 25 and 40 years old with HTLV-1-associated myelopathy (HAM/TSP). CDR3 in DNA: TGTGCCAGCAGCGCTTCAGGGACTTACTTGAATGAGCAGTTCTTC. Its translation is CASSASGTYLNEQFF.